This T cell receptor beta chain was sequenced during a study of identical twins. One entry per CDR3 protein results from TCRdb running MiXCR on the 5' RACE reads. The sample yields some 460,000 distinct CDR3 sequences, 13% to 15% seen once. In its sample, this clonotype was seen many times. A single base separates this from a much larger clone, so it may be a read error. This CDR3 is 19 amino acids long. These same data were also listed under a study on yellow fever vaccine responses in identical twins.

The chain has TRBV12-3 or TRBV12-4 and TRBJ2-3, with 8 bases identical to TRBD2. The clonotype comes from a woman younger than 35 in good health. The sequenced sample was CD4+ T cells sorted from blood. The CDR3 DNA reads as TGTGCCATCAGTTTAGGATTCGAGCGGGGGAAGCATTTCACAGATACGCAGTATTTT. It specifies CAISLGFERGKHFTDTQYF.